This T cell receptor (beta chain) emerged from a study of vaccination effects on CD4 cells after COVID-19 (dated by TCRdb to 2022 to 2024). For context, the study as a whole: Each participant received two doses of an mRNA SARS-CoV-2 vaccine, either BNT162b2 or mRNA-1273. SARS-CoV-2 spike-specific CD4+ TCR repertoires from before and after mRNA vaccination were compared in COVID-19 convalescent patients and in infection-naive vaccine recipients. Altogether, 10 COVID-19 convalescent patients and several SARS-CoV-2-naive healthy vaccine recipients made up the full study. In the study, cultures from other donors were sequenced using the Oncomine TCR Beta short-read assay on an Illumina iSeq 100. Study-wide conclusions, independent of this receptor: The study was limited by a small number of convalescent patients and lacked early post-infection timepoints. Clones induced by infection and clones induced by vaccination both contracted markedly at late timepoints after vaccination, which fits with T cell responses waning over time. In healthy vaccine recipients, vaccine-induced clones were almost all SARS-CoV-2 mono-reactive, with only 1 of 255 cross-reactive with common cold coronaviruses.

The library was produced with the immunoSEQ multiplex PCR assay. TCR beta CDR3 sequencing was performed on DNA from the cultured, isolated CD4+ T cells. The original methods were these. Non-productive TCR sequences were removed, reads were trimmed to the CDR3 region, and CDR3s of at least 7 amino acids were retained. Antigen-specific clonotypes were identified using the MANAFEST web app by comparison of expansion in peptide wells against reference cultures. For clones to be considered positive, expansion at FDR<0.05 versus reference and all other wells, an odds ratio above 5, and a frequency above 0.1% in two replicate wells were required. A clonotype was called cross-reactive if it was significantly expanded both in SARS-CoV-2 spike wells and in at least one common cold coronavirus spike condition. CDR3 similarity was assessed by Levenshtein distance with the stringdist R package, and unrooted trees were built with ape in R 3.6.1. TCRdb took over this immuneACCESS table, retaining in-frame rearrangements with V and J assigned. Such tables are incomplete; in checked studies, under half of the missing clones stem from an unresolved V gene, and the remainder is unexplained. V and J calls and clone size are those listed in that table; D and trimming were worked out from the DNA. This sample lists around 71,000 clones; roughly 78% were detected once. The top ten clonotypes cover 3.5% to 4.5% of the sample.

Remarks on this clone: The target of this receptor is not known. No much larger clonotype is one base removed from it; base qualities were not supplied.

In the ViraFEST assay, PBMC were stimulated with viral peptide pools, and antigen-specific CD4+ T cell clonotypes were then identified by expansion using TCR sequencing. After less than 13 days of culture, CD4+ T cells were isolated with the EasySep CD4+ T cell isolation kit. Healthy vaccine recipients had no prior SARS-CoV-2 infection, confirmed by negative nucleocapsid antibodies before and after vaccination. Some 2 million PBMC per well were cultured in IMDM with approximately 5% human AB serum, 8.5 to 10 IU/ml IL-2 and gentamicin, plus 10 ug/ml peptides. On days 3 and 7, half of the culture medium was replaced with fresh IL-2-containing medium. Unless noted otherwise, every peptide stimulation condition was grown in triplicate wells. PBMC were separated from whole blood using Ficoll-Paque Plus gradient centrifugation and were then either cryopreserved at -140C or used fresh. The overlapping peptide pools covered the spike proteins of SARS-CoV-2 and of the common cold coronaviruses HCoV-NL63, HCoV-OC43 and HCoV-229E. Genomic DNA was extracted from cultured CD4+ T cells with the QIAamp micro DNA kit.

CDR1 and CDR2 are read off the germline V gene (reference sequence) as SEHNR and FQNEAQ. The junction carries 6 bases between V and J, which are trimmed by 1 base and 2 bases respectively. The CDR3 sequence holds 14 residues, the cysteine and phenylalanine included. The sequence is cut down to CDR3 DNA, 42 bases in frame from base 1. The receptor comes from a human donor who received a COVID-19 vaccine. The sample here was CD4+ T cells from PBMCs cultured with HCoV-OC43 spike peptides, taken before COVID-19 vaccination. The cell subset or site label of this sample denotes: HCoV-OC43 spike overlapping peptide pool stimulation. The receptor chain draws on TRBV7-9 and TRBJ1-3; perhaps TRBD1 is the D gene, with 6 bases matching. This receptor has the CDR3 CASSLGTAGNTIYF. The sequenced DNA is TGTGCCAGCAGCTTAGGGACAGCTGGAAACACCATATATTTT.